This T cell receptor beta chain was documented in a study of T cells in Graves' hyperthyroidism and ophthalmopathy. Background on the study: Blood was drawn when the patient was first diagnosed and still untreated.

V was pared by 3 bases and J by 4 bases, with 4 bases between. The germline CDR1 and CDR2 sequences are LNHDA and SQIVND (reference sequence). This CDR3 has 13 residues. Amplification yielded TCR beta CDR3 regions, with RNA transcripts as the source. When the TCR CDR3 underwent first-round RT-PCR, the HTBI primer set was used. Using its own MiXCR run on the multiplex PCR reads, TCRdb lists one record per CDR3 protein. This sample has 600,000 or so distinct CDR3 sequences, with 13% to 15% found just once. The sequenced sample consisted of blood. The TCR comes from a woman aged 18-35 years with Graves' ophthalmopathy. The V call is TRBV19, the J call TRBJ1-6; D gene ambiguous. CDR3 DNA sequence: TGTGCCAGTAGTATGACATATAATTCACCCCTCCACTTT. It yields the protein CASSMTYNSPLHF.